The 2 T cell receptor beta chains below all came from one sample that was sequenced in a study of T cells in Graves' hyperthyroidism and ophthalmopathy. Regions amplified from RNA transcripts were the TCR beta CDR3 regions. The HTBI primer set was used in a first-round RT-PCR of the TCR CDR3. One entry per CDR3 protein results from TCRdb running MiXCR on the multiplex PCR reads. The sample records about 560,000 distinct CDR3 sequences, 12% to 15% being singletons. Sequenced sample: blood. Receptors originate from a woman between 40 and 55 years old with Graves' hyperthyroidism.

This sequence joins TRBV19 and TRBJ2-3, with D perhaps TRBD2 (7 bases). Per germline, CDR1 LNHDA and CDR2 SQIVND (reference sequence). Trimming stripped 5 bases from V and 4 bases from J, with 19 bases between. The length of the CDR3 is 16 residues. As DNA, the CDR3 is TGTGCCAGTAGTCGGGGGGCTAGCGGAGCCGCAGATACGCAGTATTTT. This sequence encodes CASSRGASGAADTQYF.

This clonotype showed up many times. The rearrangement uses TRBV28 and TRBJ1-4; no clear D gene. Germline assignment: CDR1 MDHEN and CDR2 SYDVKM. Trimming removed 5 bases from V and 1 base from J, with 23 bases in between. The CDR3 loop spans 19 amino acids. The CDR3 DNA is TGTGCCAGCAGTGGGAAGGAGGGTCTATTTGAAGGAACTAATGAAAAACTGTTTTTT. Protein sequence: CASSGKEGLFEGTNEKLFF.